These T cell receptor beta chains were read from a single sample in a study of blood T cell repertoires in COVID-19. Assay: immunoSEQ multiplex PCR; the TCRdb copy retains only in-frame clones and omits some. The sample shows approximately 350,000 clones, roughly 90% of them seen only once. Material: peripheral blood. The source is a man aged 35 to 55 with acute or convalescent COVID-19. Each CDR3 is given with its conserved first and last residue. A D gene is named only where the DNA matches it firmly. Expanded clones are given a class, and other clones once, few, many or no size at all.

TRBJ1-1 13 . . TRBV18 CASSPGLNTEAFF TGTGCCAGCTCACCGGGGCTAAACACTGAAGCTTTCTTT
TRBJ1-1 13 . . TRBV12-3/TRBV12-4 CASSLAGNTEAFF TGTGCCAGCAGTTTAGCCGGGAACACTGAAGCTTTCTTT
TRBJ2-7 14 . TRBD1 TRBV18 CASSVNRGSDEQYF TGTGCCAGCTCAGTAAACAGGGGTAGCGACGAGCAGTACTTC
TRBJ1-2 12 . . TRBV9 CASSGSSGRYTF TGTGCCAGCAGCGGGTCGAGCGGTCGCTACACCTTC
TRBJ1-4 15 . . TRBV13 CASSHVGDLDEKLFF TGTGCCAGCAGCCACGTCGGGGACTTGGATGAAAAACTGTTTTTT
TRBJ2-7 13 . TRBD1 TRBV28 CASSPPDRDEQYF TGTGCCAGCAGCCCACCGGACAGGGACGAGCAGTACTTC
TRBJ2-3 17 . . TRBV7-2 CASSLVFGASLTDTQYF TGTGCCAGCAGCTTAGTCTTTGGGGCATCTCTCACAGATACGCAGTATTTT
TRBJ2-3 15 once TRBD2 TRBV7-2 CASGGAGGIPDTQYF TGTGCCTCTGGAGGGGCGGGGGGTATTCCAGATACGCAGTATTTT
TRBJ1-2 14 . . TRBV9 CASSVDVAGYGYTF TGTGCCAGCAGCGTAGACGTGGCTGGCTATGGCTACACCTTC
TRBJ2-7 14 . . TRBV6-6 CASSIRAGADEQYF TGTGCCAGTTCCATCAGGGCAGGGGCCGACGAGCAGTACTTC
TRBJ1-1 13 few . TRBV15 CATSTGGGTEAFF TGTGCCACCAGTACAGGAGGAGGGACTGAAGCTTTCTTT
TRBJ1-2 15 . TRBD1 TRBV9 CASSTPGTGVYGYTF TGTGCCAGCAGCACCCCCGGGACAGGGGTCTATGGCTACACCTTC
TRBJ2-7 15 . . TRBV25-1 CASSEYSGMENEQYF TGTGCCAGCAGTGAATATTCAGGGATGGAGAACGAGCAGTACTTC
TRBJ1-1 14 . . TRBV19 CASSIGGPGTEAFF TGTGCCAGTAGTATAGGTGGCCCAGGGACTGAAGCTTTCTTT
TRBJ1-5 15 . . TRBV3-1/TRBV3-2 CASSQDSAGIRAQHF TGTGCCAGCAGCCAAGATTCGGCGGGAATCAGGGCCCAGCATTTT
TRBJ1-1 16 few TRBD1 TRBV6-6 CASRPRDRGRNTEAFF TGTGCCAGCAGGCCCCGGGACAGGGGAAGGAACACTGAAGCTTTCTTT
TRBJ1-2 15 . . TRBV3-1/TRBV3-2 CASSQEAIDNYGYTF TGTGCCAGCAGCCAAGAAGCCATCGATAACTATGGCTACACCTTC
TRBJ1-5 16 once . TRBV6-2/TRBV6-3 CASSPVGGVSNQPQHF TGTGCCAGCAGCCCAGTGGGGGGTGTGAGCAATCAGCCCCAGCATTTT
TRBJ1-5 11 . . TRBV6-6 CASSSLEPQHF TGTGCCAGCAGTTCCCTAGAGCCCCAGCATTTT
TRBJ1-6 14 . . TRBV30 CAWTFGGYNSPLHF TGTGCCTGGACGTTTGGGGGGTACAATTCACCCCTCCACTTT
TRBJ2-7 15 . . TRBV19 CASSIAGANLGEQYF TGTGCCAGTAGTATAGCGGGAGCGAATCTCGGCGAGCAGTACTTC
TRBJ1-1 12 . . TRBV29-1 CSVRETNTEAFF TGCAGCGTTCGGGAAACGAACACTGAAGCTTTCTTT
TRBJ1-2 14 . . TRBV9 CASSAMDGIYGYTF TGTGCCAGCAGCGCTATGGACGGGATCTATGGCTACACCTTC
TRBJ2-5 14 once . TRBV15 CATSRQGGAETQYF TGTGCCACCAGCAGACAAGGGGGGGCAGAGACCCAGTACTTC
TRBJ1-5 17 . . TRBV19 CASRILGGEGSNQPQHF TGTGCCAGTAGGATTCTCGGAGGGGAGGGGAGCAATCAGCCCCAGCATTTT
TRBJ2-7 11 . . TRBV12-3/TRBV12-4 CASRGSYEQYF TGTGCCAGCAGGGGCAGTTACGAGCAGTACTTC
TRBJ1-2 13 . TRBD1 TRBV12-3/TRBV12-4 CASSPGQGDGYTF TGTGCCAGCAGCCCGGGACAGGGGGATGGCTACACCTTC
TRBJ2-1 17 once TRBD2 TRBV4-1 CASNSGRQRERDNEQFF TGCGCCAGCAATTCTGGTAGACAGCGGGAGCGGGACAATGAGCAGTTCTTC
TRBJ1-2 14 . TRBD1 TRBV19 CASSRQGRRYGYTF TGTGCCAGTAGTCGACAGGGGCGCCGCTATGGCTACACCTTC
TRBJ2-5 11 . . TRBV20-1 CSAKVYGTQYF TGCAGTGCTAAAGTATACGGGACCCAGTACTTC
TRBJ1-2 14 . . TRBV6-5 CASSYSLQGYGYTF TGTGCCAGCAGTTACTCGCTTCAGGGGTATGGCTACACCTTC
TRBJ1-6 12 . . TRBV2 CASQFGNSPLHF TGTGCCAGCCAGTTCGGGAATTCACCCCTCCACTTT
TRBJ1-5 15 . . TRBV19 CASSILGNSNQPQHF TGTGCCAGTAGTATACTCGGTAATAGCAATCAGCCCCAGCATTTT
TRBJ1-5 13 . . TRBV19 CASSPPTEQPQHF TGTGCCAGTAGCCCCCCAACTGAGCAGCCCCAGCATTTT
TRBJ2-7 16 . TRBD2 TRBV3-1/TRBV3-2 CASSQASGRGAYEQYF TGTGCCAGCAGCCAAGCTAGCGGGAGAGGGGCCTACGAGCAGTACTTC
TRBJ2-1 15 . TRBD2 TRBV7-3 CASSSVSGANNEQFF TGTGCCAGCAGCTCAGTCAGCGGGGCAAACAATGAGCAGTTCTTC
TRBJ2-6 16 . TRBD1 TRBV5-8 CASSRAGGSGANVLTF TGTGCCAGCAGCAGGGCAGGGGGCTCTGGGGCCAACGTCCTGACTTTC
TRBJ1-6 16 . . TRBV7-8 CASSLEETVGNSPLHF TGTGCCAGCAGCTTAGAAGAGACAGTAGGGAATTCACCCCTCCACTTT
TRBJ2-7 15 . TRBD1 TRBV5-1 CASSLSWDRGSEQYF TGCGCCAGCAGCTTGTCATGGGACAGGGGGTCCGAGCAGTACTTC
TRBJ2-7 15 . . TRBV27 CASSLSYRVTYEQYF TGTGCCAGCAGTTTATCGTACAGAGTAACCTACGAGCAGTACTTC